This TCR beta chain was sequenced in a study of blood T cell repertoires in COVID-19. Looking at the study overall: From T cells, B-cell-depleted T cells, or PBMCs came the material, which was cDNA or gDNA.

This CDR3 contains 13 residues. Germline CDR1 and CDR2: SGHRS and YFSETQ. V was clipped by 4 bases and J by 3 bases, with 10 bases between them. Under the authors' procedure: Counts of nucleated cells, estimated from reference gene primer amplification, were obtained. Using immunoSEQ multiplex PCR, the repertoire was profiled, and TCRdb retains in-frame clones only, with some absent. That table supplies the V and J calls and clone size; D and trimming were determined from the DNA. The sample shows under 250,000 clones, roughly three quarters of them seen only once. This clonotype was sampled from a woman aged 40 to 50 with COVID-19, enrolled during active disease. The material sequenced was peripheral blood. The chain links TRBV5-1 to TRBJ1-2; D gene unclear. CDR3 protein: CASSSGLHYGYTF. The CDR3 region has the DNA TGCGCCAGCAGCAGCGGACTTCACTATGGCTACACCTTC.